This T cell receptor (beta chain) was identified in a study of shared clonotypes between healthy human individuals. Study summary: Plates per donor: three CD4 naive, three CD4 memory, two CD8 naive, one CD8 memory. Study-wide results and limits: Clonotype sharing among donors likely depends on sequencing depth.

Naivety among CD8 cells was defined by CD45RO negativity and positive CCR7 selection, thereby excluding terminally differentiated effector memory CD45RA+ cells. Only one count was recorded for this clone. What it binds is not known. Generated by immunoSEQ multiplex PCR, the TCRdb table keeps only in-frame clones and is missing some. The repertoire has 800,000 to 950,000 clones, about 96% of them found once; the top ten carry about 0.25%. V was shortened by 1 base and J by 0 bases, with 16 bases between the two germline ends. Germline-derived CDR1 and CDR2 are MNHNS and SASEGT. The CDR3 runs 17 residues.

The gene calls are TRBV6-1 and TRBJ2-7; D might be TRBD2 (7 bases). This TCR came from a man aged 25-40 years in good health. The sequenced sample consisted of naive CD8+ T cells sorted from blood. CDR3 in DNA: TGTGCCAGCAGTGAAGTCCCGGGGGGCGCCCCCTCCTACGAGCAGTACTTC. As protein: CASSEVPGGAPSYEQYF.